Shown below are 30 T cell receptor beta chains from a single sample sequenced in a study of tissue T cells after allogeneic stem cell transplantation. TCRdb's copy holds only in-frame clones and misses some; the assay was immunoSEQ multiplex PCR. The sample shows approximately 30,000 clones, over 75% of them seen only once. The sample in question was blood, obtained before transplantation. The receptor source for this set is a woman aged 18 to 50 who later had graft-versus-host disease after an allogeneic stem cell transplant.

This sequence joins TRBV7-2 and TRBJ2-7; 7 bases are a match to TRBD1. From germline, CDR1 is SGHTA and CDR2 FQGNSA. V lost 5 bases and J lost 4; bases outside the gene matches: 11. The CDR3 length is 15 residues. Here the CDR3 reads CASSKSTGSGYEQYF. The DNA for the CDR3 is TGTGCCAGCAGCAAATCGACAGGGAGTGGGTACGAGCAGTACTTC.

This rearrangement joins TRBV5-1 to TRBJ2-1; 14 bases map to TRBD2. This CDR3 is built from 17 residues. In germline, CDR1 is SGHRS, CDR2 YFSETQ. V lost 3 bases to trimming and J lost 0 bases; unmatched junction nucleotides: 2. In DNA, the CDR3 is TGCGCCAGCAGCTGGGGACTAGCGGGGGACTCCTACAATGAGCAGTTCTTC. Its protein is CASSWGLAGDSYNEQFF.

CDR3 coding DNA: TGTGCCAGCAGCTTCGGGGGAACTAGCGGTGGGACCGGGGAGCTGTTTTTT. It translates to CASSFGGTSGGTGELFF. This chain links TRBV5-4 with TRBJ2-2; 8 bases agree with TRBD2. The V gene end was trimmed by 2 bases and the J gene end by 5 bases; junction bases not matched to a gene: 11. Germline CDR1 and CDR2: SGHNT and YYREEE (reference sequence). The CDR3 is 17 amino acids.

This sequence joins TRBV2 and TRBJ2-7; TRBD2 might be the D (5 bases). V was clipped by 11 bases and J by 0 bases, with 11 bases between them. The CDR3 extends over 12 amino acids. Looked up from germline, CDR1 is SNHLY and CDR2 is FYNNEI. CDR3 sequence: CAGRERSYEQYF. CDR3 nucleotides: TGTGCCGGCCGGGAACGCTCCTACGAGCAGTACTTC.

The V gene is TRBV18, the J gene TRBJ1-1, with TRBD1 as a possible D gene (5 bases). The CDR3 runs to 16 residues. The V gene lost 3 bases and the J gene lost 1 base, with 15 bases spanning the gap. Germline V gives CDR1 KGHSH, CDR2 LQKENI. CDR3 in amino acids: CASSPQALQENTEAFF. In DNA, the CDR3 is TGTGCCAGCTCACCTCAAGCGTTACAGGAGAACACTGAAGCTTTCTTT. Combining the CDR3 with reference TRBV18 and TRBJ1-1 gives the whole variable domain NAGVMQNPRHLVRRRGQEARLRCSPMKGHSHVYWYRQLPEEGLKFMVYLQKENIIDESGMPKERFSAEFPKEGPSILRIQQVVRGDSAAYFCASSPQALQENTEAFFGQGTRLTVV.

The rearrangement joins TRBV7-9 to TRBJ2-7, with D maybe TRBD1 (5 bases). Germline CDR1 SEHNR, CDR2 FQNEAQ (reference sequence). Trimming pared 1 base from V and 3 bases from J, leaving 10 bases between. The CDR3 is made up of 14 amino acids. Here the CDR3 reads CASSLVDISYEQYF. The CDR3 coding sequence is TGTGCCAGCAGCTTAGTGGACATCAGCTACGAGCAGTACTTC.

The J gene is TRBJ1-2, the V gene TRBV27; no reliable D call. Germline CDR1 reads MNHEY; CDR2 reads SMNVEV (reference sequence). The CDR3 spans 14 residues. V was pared by 3 bases and J by 2 bases, with 10 bases between. CDR3 nucleotides: TGTGCCAGCAGTTTTGTTGGAGGGAACTATGGCTACACCTTC. This gives the protein CASSFVGGNYGYTF.

The chain recombines TRBV6-5 with TRBJ2-1, with a weak D call TRBD1 (6 bases). CDR1 is MNHEY and CDR2 is SVGAGI in the germline V gene. V was shortened by 5 bases and J by 5 bases, with 10 bases between the two germline ends. The CDR3 spans 13 residues. The CDR3 sequence is CASSLDSHNEQFF. The CDR3 bases are TGTGCCAGCAGTCTGGACAGTCACAATGAGCAGTTCTTC.

This rearrangement joins TRBV28 to TRBJ1-2; 10 nucleotides match TRBD1. V lost 8 bases, J lost 7 bases, and 13 bases stayed unmatched. Per germline, CDR1 MDHEN and CDR2 SYDVKM. This CDR3 is built from 15 residues. CDR3 bases: TGTGCCAGCTCGCTTCCGGGACAGGGGTCGGCTGGCTACACCTTC. This encodes CASSLPGQGSAGYTF.

The chain employs TRBV11-2 and TRBJ2-7, with D tentatively TRBD2 (5 bases). Between the trimmed V and J ends, which lost 5 bases and 6 bases, there was a span of 14 bases. The CDR3 runs 13 residues. Germline assignment: CDR1 SGHAT and CDR2 FQNNGV. CDR3 bases: TGTGCCAGCAGCCACCTACTAGAGGTCGAGCAGTACTTC. Its translation is CASSHLLEVEQYF. Supplemented by reference TRBV11-2 and TRBJ2-7, the full variable domain reads EAGVAQSPRYKIIEKRQSVAFWCNPISGHATLYWYQQILGQGPKLLIQFQNNGVVDDSQLPKDRFSAERLKGVDSTLKIQPAKLEDSAVYLCASSHLLEVEQYFGPGTRLTVT.

CDR3 nucleotides: TGTGCCAGCAGTGAAACGTGGGAGACCCAGTACTTC. Residues: CASSETWETQYF. This chain links TRBV2 with TRBJ2-5; no clear D. CDR3 length equals 12 residues. V lost 2 bases, J lost 5 bases, and 6 bases lay in between. Germline CDR1 and CDR2: SNHLY and FYNNEI.

The gene calls are TRBV6-1 and TRBJ1-6, with D hard to call. Germline V CDR1 and CDR2: MNHNS, SASEGT. The CDR3 is 14 residues long. Deletions cut 1 base from V and 7 bases from J, with 8 bases between. The CDR3 DNA reads TGTGCCAGCAGTGAAGGAGGAGTGAATTCACCCCTCCACTTT. It encodes CASSEGGVNSPLHF.

This chain uses TRBV6-1 with TRBJ1-1; D gene uncertain. V was pared by 2 bases and J by 2 bases, with 6 bases between. Germline V CDR1 and CDR2: MNHNS, SASEGT. This CDR3 region has 13 residues. CDR3: CASSESANTEAFF. The CDR3 nucleotides are TGTGCCAGCAGTGAATCAGCCAACACTGAAGCTTTCTTT.

The chain carries TRBV6-5 and TRBJ2-7; D unclear. Trimming shortened V by 3 bases and J by 1 base, and 13 bases separated the two germline ends. This CDR3 is built from 15 residues. CDR1 and CDR2 from the germline V gene are MNHEY and SVGAGI. CDR3 amino acids: CASSYSQDASYEQYF. The CDR3 DNA reads TGTGCCAGCAGTTATTCGCAGGACGCTTCCTACGAGCAGTACTTC.

This rearrangement joins TRBV19 to TRBJ2-7; D possibly matches TRBD1 or TRBD2 (5 bases each). Germline CDR1 LNHDA, CDR2 SQIVND (reference sequence). The CDR3 runs 13 residues. V lost 6 bases and J lost 3, with 12 bases in between. CDR3 sequence (DNA): TGTGCCAGTAGCGGGACCCTAGGCTACGAGCAGTACTTC. Amino acid sequence: CASSGTLGYEQYF. Based on the CDR3 plus reference TRBV19 and TRBJ2-7, the full variable domain is DGGITQSPKYLFRKEGQNVTLSCEQNLNHDAMYWYRQDPGQGLRLIYYSQIVNDFQKGDIAEGYSVSREKKESFPLTVTSAQKNPTAFYLCASSGTLGYEQYFGPGTRLTVT.

The chain uses TRBV27 and TRBJ1-1, with 7 bases that match TRBD1. Trimming took 8 bases from V and 0 from J; bases not matched to a gene: 6. Per germline, CDR1 MNHEY and CDR2 SMNVEV (reference sequence). The CDR3 totals 14 residues. The DNA for the CDR3 is TGTGCCAGCGCAGGGGGGGGGATGAACACTGAAGCTTTCTTT. It encodes CASAGGGMNTEAFF.

The chain joins TRBV4-3 to TRBJ1-4; D is perhaps TRBD1 (5 bases). Germline values: CDR1 LGHNA, CDR2 YSLEER. V lost 2 bases and J lost 8, with 15 bases in between. This CDR3 has 15 amino acids. CDR3 DNA sequence: TGCGCCAGCAGCCAACAATCTGGGGAGGGGGAAAAACTGTTTTTT. Amino acids: CASSQQSGEGEKLFF.

This clone has only a few counts. This sequence joins TRBV19 and TRBJ1-1; D gene ambiguous. V was trimmed by 6 bases and J by 0 bases, leaving 23 bases between them. CDR3 length equals 18 residues. Germline V gene data show CDR1 as LNHDA and CDR2 as SQIVND (reference sequence). As DNA, the CDR3 is TGTGCCAGTAGCAAGGAGGAGGGCCCGGCACTTATGAACACTGAAGCTTTCTTT. Its protein is CASSKEEGPALMNTEAFF.

Concerning this clone: The same CDR3 arises from other DNA sequences in this sample as well. V gene TRBV27 combines with J gene TRBJ1-1; 7 bases are a match to TRBD1. V was pared by 5 bases and J by 2 bases, with 5 bases of the junction left unmatched. This CDR3 contains 14 residues. Germline CDR1 and CDR2: MNHEY and SMNVEV (reference sequence). This CDR3 is CASSLGTVNTEAFF. The CDR3 coding sequence is TGTGCCAGCAGTCTAGGGACAGTAAACACTGAAGCTTTCTTT.

V is TRBV27 and J is TRBJ2-2; possible D gene TRBD1, 5 bases. Germline V lookup: CDR1 MNHEY, CDR2 SMNVEV (reference sequence). This CDR3 region has 13 residues. Trimming left V 4 bases short and J 7 bases short, with 10 bases between. The CDR3 nucleotides are TGTGCCAGCAGTTCGACAGTCGGCGGGGAGCTGTTTTTT. Residues: CASSSTVGGELFF.

This clone showed up just once. V is TRBV5-1 and J is TRBJ2-3; 9 positions agree with TRBD2. In germline, CDR1 is SGHRS, CDR2 YFSETQ. Trimming removed 1 base from V and 4 bases from J; junction bases left unmatched: 7. The CDR3 spans 16 residues. The CDR3 protein is CASSLMFSGSADTQYF. The CDR3 region has the DNA TGCGCCAGCAGCTTGATGTTTAGCGGGAGTGCAGATACGCAGTATTTT.

The chain is built from TRBV10-3 and TRBJ2-2; 10 bases map to TRBD2. Germline CDR1 and CDR2: ENHRY and SYGVKD. V lost 11 bases, J lost 7 bases, and 10 bases stayed unmatched. This CDR3 region has 14 residues. As DNA, the CDR3 is TGTGCCGCGGGGCTAGCGGGGGTCAACGGGGAGCTGTTTTTT. Its translation: CAAGLAGVNGELFF.

This CDR3 reads CASSQVQGRGEKLFF. CDR3 DNA: TGTGCCAGCAGCCAGGTGCAGGGGAGGGGTGAAAAACTGTTTTTT. This chain connects TRBV28 to TRBJ1-4; perhaps TRBD1 as D (6 bases). The CDR3 covers 15 residues. V dropped 6 bases and J dropped 7 bases, with 18 bases sitting between them. Looked up from germline, CDR1 is MDHEN and CDR2 is SYDVKM.

The chain couples TRBV28 to TRBJ1-4, with D hard to call. The CDR3 is 12 amino acids. Looked up from germline, CDR1 is MDHEN and CDR2 is SYDVKM. Between the trimmed V and J ends, which lost 4 bases and 7 bases, there was a span of 7 bases. CDR3 bases: TGTGCCAGCAGTTGGGTGGGTGAAAAACTGTTTTTT. The encoded protein is CASSWVGEKLFF.

The chain joins TRBV9 to TRBJ1-4, with D perhaps TRBD1 (5 bases). The CDR3 has 15 residues. Per germline, CDR1 SGDLS and CDR2 YYNGEE. V lost 4 bases and J 7 bases, leaving 17 bases between the germline ends. The CDR3 spells CASSHRGAPREKLFF. CDR3 sequence (DNA): TGTGCCAGCAGCCATCGCGGGGCCCCCCGTGAAAAACTGTTTTTT.

The V call is TRBV19, the J call TRBJ1-5, with TRBD1 matching 11 bases. Germline CDR1 LNHDA, CDR2 SQIVND (reference sequence). Losses at the gene ends were 8 bases for V and 7 bases for J; bases not matched to a gene: 13. There are 16 residues in the CDR3. CDR3 loop: CASRQHGTGGDQPQHF. DNA for the CDR3: TGTGCCAGTCGTCAACACGGGACAGGGGGGGACCAGCCCCAGCATTTT.

The chain recombines TRBV7-9 with TRBJ1-4, with no clear D. The V end lost 4 bases, the J end lost 8 bases, and 5 bases lay between the germline ends. Germline V gives CDR1 SEHNR, CDR2 FQNEAQ (reference sequence). The CDR3 length is 11 residues. The CDR3 region has the DNA TGTGCCAGCAGCTCGGACGAAAAACTGTTTTTT. Translated: CASSSDEKLFF.

V is TRBV18 and J is TRBJ1-3; perhaps TRBD1 as D (6 bases). The CDR3 has 17 amino acids. Per the germline V gene, CDR1 is KGHSH and CDR2 is LQKENI. Trimming removed 2 bases from V and 0 bases from J, with 14 bases in between. This CDR3 is CASSPGQPVHSGNTIYF. The CDR3 DNA is TGTGCCAGCTCACCAGGACAGCCGGTACACTCTGGAAACACCATATATTTT.

This clone came up once. V and J are TRBV5-1 and TRBJ2-7; D unclear. The germline V and J ends were trimmed by 6 bases and 0 bases, with 13 bases remaining between them. Germline V gives CDR1 SGHRS, CDR2 YFSETQ. The CDR3 sequence is 14 residues long. CDR3 amino acids: CASTPRGDSYEQYF. Written as DNA, the CDR3 is TGCGCCAGCACCCCTCGAGGCGACTCCTACGAGCAGTACTTC.

A single count supports this clone. The gene calls are TRBV18 and TRBJ2-7, with D possibly being TRBD1 (6 bases). V shed 3 bases and J shed 3 bases, with 12 bases lying between them. Germline V gives CDR1 KGHSH, CDR2 LQKENI. The CDR3 sequence is 14 residues long. CDR3: CASSPTSGDYEQYF. The DNA for the CDR3 is TGTGCCAGCTCACCTACGTCAGGGGACTACGAGCAGTACTTC. Based on the CDR3 plus reference TRBV18 and TRBJ2-7, the full variable domain is NAGVMQNPRHLVRRRGQEARLRCSPMKGHSHVYWYRQLPEEGLKFMVYLQKENIIDESGMPKERFSAEFPKEGPSILRIQQVVRGDSAAYFCASSPTSGDYEQYFGPGTRLTVT.